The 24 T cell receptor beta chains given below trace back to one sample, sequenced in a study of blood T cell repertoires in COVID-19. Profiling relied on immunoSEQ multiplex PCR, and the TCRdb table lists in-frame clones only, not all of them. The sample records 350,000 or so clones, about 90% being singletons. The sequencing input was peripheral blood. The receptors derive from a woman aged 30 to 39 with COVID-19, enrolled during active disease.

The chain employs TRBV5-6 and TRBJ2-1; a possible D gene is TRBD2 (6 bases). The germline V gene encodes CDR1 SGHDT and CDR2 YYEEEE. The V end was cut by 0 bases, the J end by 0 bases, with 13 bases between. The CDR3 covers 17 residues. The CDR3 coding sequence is TGTGCCAGCAGCTTGGGGAGGGACCGGAGCTCCTACAATGAGCAGTTCTTC. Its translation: CASSLGRDRSSYNEQFF.

The CDR3 sequence is CASSFYRGTPSYNEQFF. Written as DNA, the CDR3 is TGTGCCAGCAGTTTCTACAGGGGGACACCGTCCTACAATGAGCAGTTCTTC. This chain connects TRBV28 to TRBJ2-1; TRBD1 matches 8 bases. Losses at the gene ends were 3 bases for V and 1 base for J; bases not matched to a gene: 8. CDR1 is MDHEN and CDR2 is SYDVKM in the germline V gene. The CDR3 totals 17 residues.

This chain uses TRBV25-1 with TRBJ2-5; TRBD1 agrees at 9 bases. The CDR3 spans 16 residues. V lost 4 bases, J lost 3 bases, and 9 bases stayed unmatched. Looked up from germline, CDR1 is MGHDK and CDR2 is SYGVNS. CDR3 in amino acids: CASSAHRGLGEETQYF. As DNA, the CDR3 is TGTGCCAGCAGTGCACACAGGGGGCTAGGGGAAGAGACCCAGTACTTC. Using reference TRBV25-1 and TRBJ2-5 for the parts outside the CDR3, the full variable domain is EADIYQTPRYLVIGTGKKITLECSQTMGHDKMYWYQQDPGMELHLIHYSYGVNSTEKGDLSSESTVSRIRTEHFPLTLESARPSHTSQYLCASSAHRGLGEETQYFGPGTRLLVL.

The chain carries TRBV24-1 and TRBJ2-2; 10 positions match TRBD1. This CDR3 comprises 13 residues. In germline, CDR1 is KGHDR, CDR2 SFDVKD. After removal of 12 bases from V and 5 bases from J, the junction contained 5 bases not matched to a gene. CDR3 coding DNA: TGTGCCGCCGGACAGGGGGGGACCGGGGAGCTGTTTTTT. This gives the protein CAAGQGGTGELFF.

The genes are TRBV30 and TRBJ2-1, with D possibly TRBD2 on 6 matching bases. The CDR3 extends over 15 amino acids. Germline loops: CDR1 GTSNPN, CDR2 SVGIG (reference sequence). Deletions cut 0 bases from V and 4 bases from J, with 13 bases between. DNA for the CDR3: TGTGCCTGGAGTGTATACGGGAGTGGGTACAATGAGCAGTTCTTC. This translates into CAWSVYGSGYNEQFF.

The DNA of the CDR3 is TGTGCCAGCAGTATGTCAGCGAGTCAAGAGACCCAGTACTTC. Translated, it gives CASSMSASQETQYF. The rearrangement uses TRBV2 and TRBJ2-5, with no clear D. Trimming took 5 bases from V and 2 from J, leaving 12 bases between them. Germline V gene sequence: CDR1 SNHLY, CDR2 FYNNEI. There are 14 residues in the CDR3.

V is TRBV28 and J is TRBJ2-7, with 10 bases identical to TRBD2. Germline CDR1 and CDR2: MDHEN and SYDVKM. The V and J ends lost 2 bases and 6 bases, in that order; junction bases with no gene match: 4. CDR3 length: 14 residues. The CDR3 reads CASSLLAGVSEQYF. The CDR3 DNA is TGTGCCAGCAGTTTACTAGCGGGAGTCTCCGAGCAGTACTTC.

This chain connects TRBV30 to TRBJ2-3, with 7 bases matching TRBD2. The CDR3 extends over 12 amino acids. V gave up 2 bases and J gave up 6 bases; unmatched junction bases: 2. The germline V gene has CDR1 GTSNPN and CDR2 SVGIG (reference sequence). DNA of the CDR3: TGTGCCTGGAGTAGGGGAGGGGATACGCAGTATTTT. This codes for CAWSRGGDTQYF.

The chain's CDR3 is CASSVGAVTYEQYF. For the CDR3, the DNA is TGTGCCAGCAGCGTAGGGGCAGTAACCTACGAGCAGTACTTC. The gene calls are TRBV9 and TRBJ2-7; unclear D gene. CDR3 length equals 14 residues. The germline V gene has CDR1 SGDLS and CDR2 YYNGEE. The V end was cut by 0 bases, the J end by 2 bases, with 9 bases between.

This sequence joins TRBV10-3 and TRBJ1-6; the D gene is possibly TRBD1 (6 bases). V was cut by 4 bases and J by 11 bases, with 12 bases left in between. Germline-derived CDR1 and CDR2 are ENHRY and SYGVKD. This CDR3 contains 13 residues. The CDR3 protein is CAISAEQGPPLHF. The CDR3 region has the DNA TGTGCCATCAGTGCAGAACAGGGTCCACCCCTCCACTTT.

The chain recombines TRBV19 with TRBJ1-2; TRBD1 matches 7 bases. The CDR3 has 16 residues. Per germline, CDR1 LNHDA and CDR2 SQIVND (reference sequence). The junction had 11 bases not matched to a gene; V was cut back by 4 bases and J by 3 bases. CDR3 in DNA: TGTGCCAGTAGTACGGTGGACAGGCTAAAGCACTATGGCTACACCTTC. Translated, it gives CASSTVDRLKHYGYTF.

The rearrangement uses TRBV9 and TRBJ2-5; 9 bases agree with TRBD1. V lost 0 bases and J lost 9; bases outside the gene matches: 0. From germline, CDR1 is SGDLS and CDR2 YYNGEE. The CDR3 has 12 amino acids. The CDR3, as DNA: TGTGCCAGCAGCGTAGGGACAGGGGCCCAGTACTTC. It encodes CASSVGTGAQYF.

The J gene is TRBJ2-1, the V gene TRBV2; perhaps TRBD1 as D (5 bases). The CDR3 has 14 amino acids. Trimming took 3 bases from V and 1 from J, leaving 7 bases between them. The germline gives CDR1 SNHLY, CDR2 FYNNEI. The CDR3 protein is CASSDQGSYNEQFF. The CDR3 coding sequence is TGTGCCAGCAGTGATCAGGGTTCCTACAATGAGCAGTTCTTC.

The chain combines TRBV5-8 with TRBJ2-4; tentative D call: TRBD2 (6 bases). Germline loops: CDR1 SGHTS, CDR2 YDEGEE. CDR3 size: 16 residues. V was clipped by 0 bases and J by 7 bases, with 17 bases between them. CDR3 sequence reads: CASSLVAQPGVNIQYF. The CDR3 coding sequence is TGTGCCAGCAGCTTGGTGGCGCAACCGGGGGTGAACATTCAGTACTTC.

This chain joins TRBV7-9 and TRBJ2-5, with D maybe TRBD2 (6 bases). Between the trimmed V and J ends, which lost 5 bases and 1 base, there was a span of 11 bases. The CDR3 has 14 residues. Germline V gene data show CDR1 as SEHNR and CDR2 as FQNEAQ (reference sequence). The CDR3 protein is CASSGGGFQETQYF. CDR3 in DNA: TGTGCCAGCAGCGGAGGAGGGTTCCAAGAGACCCAGTACTTC.

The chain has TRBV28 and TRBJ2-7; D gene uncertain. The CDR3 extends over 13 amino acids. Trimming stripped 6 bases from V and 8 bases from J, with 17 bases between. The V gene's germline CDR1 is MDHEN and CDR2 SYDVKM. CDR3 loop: CASSPPAISKQYF. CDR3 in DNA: TGTGCCAGCAGCCCCCCAGCGATTAGTAAGCAGTACTTC.

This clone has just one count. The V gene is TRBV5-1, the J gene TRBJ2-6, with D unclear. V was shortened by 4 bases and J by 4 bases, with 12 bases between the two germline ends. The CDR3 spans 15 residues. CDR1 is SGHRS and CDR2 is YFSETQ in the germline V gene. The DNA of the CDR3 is TGCGCCAGCAGCCCCACACCCACCGGGGCCAACGTCCTGACTTTC. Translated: CASSPTPTGANVLTF.

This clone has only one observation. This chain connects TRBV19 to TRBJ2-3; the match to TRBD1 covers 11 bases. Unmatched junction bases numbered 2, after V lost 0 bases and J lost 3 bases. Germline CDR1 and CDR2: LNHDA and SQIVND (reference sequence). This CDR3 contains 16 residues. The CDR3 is CASSIDRDRGTDTQYF. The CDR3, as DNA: TGTGCCAGTAGTATAGACCGGGACAGGGGGACAGATACGCAGTATTTT. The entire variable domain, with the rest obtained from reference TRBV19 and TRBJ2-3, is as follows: DGGITQSPKYLFRKEGQNVTLSCEQNLNHDAMYWYRQDPGQGLRLIYYSQIVNDFQKGDIAEGYSVSREKKESFPLTVTSAQKNPTAFYLCASSIDRDRGTDTQYFGPGTRLTVL.

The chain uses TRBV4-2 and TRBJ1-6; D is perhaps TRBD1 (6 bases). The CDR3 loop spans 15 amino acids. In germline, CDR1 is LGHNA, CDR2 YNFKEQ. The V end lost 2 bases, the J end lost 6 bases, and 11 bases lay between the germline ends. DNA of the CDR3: TGTGCCAGCAGCCAATCGGGACAAGTTAATTCACCCCTCCACTTT. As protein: CASSQSGQVNSPLHF.

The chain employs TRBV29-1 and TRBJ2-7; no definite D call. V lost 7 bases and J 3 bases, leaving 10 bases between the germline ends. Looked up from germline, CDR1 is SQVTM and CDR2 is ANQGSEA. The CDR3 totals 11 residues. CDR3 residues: CSATSSYEQYF. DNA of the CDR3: TGCAGCGCCACGTCTAGCTACGAGCAGTACTTC.

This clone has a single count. The CDR3 coding sequence is TGTGCCAGCAGGCAGGCGGGAGTTTCCCATGAGCAGTTCTTC. Translated: CASRQAGVSHEQFF. V usage is TRBV27 and J usage is TRBJ2-1; 7 bases are a match to TRBD2. The CDR3 consists of 14 residues. With V trimmed by 6 bases and J by 8 bases, 10 bases remained unmatched. Per germline, CDR1 MNHEY and CDR2 SMNVEV (reference sequence).

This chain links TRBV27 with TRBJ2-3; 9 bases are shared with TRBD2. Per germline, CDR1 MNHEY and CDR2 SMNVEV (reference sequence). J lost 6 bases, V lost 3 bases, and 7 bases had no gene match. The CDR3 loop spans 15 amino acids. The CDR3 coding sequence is TGTGCCAGCAGTTTGCGTAGCGGGAGACGGGATACGCAGTATTTT. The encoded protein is CASSLRSGRRDTQYF.

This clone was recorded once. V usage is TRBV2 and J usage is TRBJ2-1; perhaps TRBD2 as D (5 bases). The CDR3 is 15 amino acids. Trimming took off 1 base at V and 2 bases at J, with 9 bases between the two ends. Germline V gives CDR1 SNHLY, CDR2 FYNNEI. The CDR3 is CASSEELGAYNEQFF. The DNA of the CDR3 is TGTGCCAGCAGTGAAGAACTAGGTGCCTACAATGAGCAGTTCTTC. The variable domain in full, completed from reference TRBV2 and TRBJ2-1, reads EPEVTQTPSHQVTQMGQEVILRCVPISNHLYFYWYRQILGQKVEFLVSFYNNEISEKSEIFDDQFSVERPDGSNFTLKIRSTKLEDSAMYFCASSEELGAYNEQFFGPGTRLTVL.

CDR3: CASSLAGTANTEAFF. The CDR3 region has the DNA TGTGCCAGCAGCTTAGCGGGGACAGCGAACACTGAAGCTTTCTTT. The rearrangement uses TRBV7-2 and TRBJ1-1; TRBD1 aligns across 7 bases. Trimming cost V 0 bases and J 1 base; bases outside gene matches: 2. The germline V gene encodes CDR1 SGHTA and CDR2 FQGNSA. The CDR3 spans 15 residues.